This T cell receptor beta chain was recorded in a study of blood T cell repertoires in COVID-19. Background on the study: Donors in the United States, Italy and Spain gave samples during acute or convalescent COVID-19. T cells, B-cell-depleted T cells, or PBMCs supplied cDNA or gDNA.

As originally analysed: Amplifying reference gene primers gave estimates of nucleated cell counts. Sequencing was performed with immunoSEQ multiplex PCR; in TCRdb, only in-frame clones are kept and a portion is missing. V and J calls and clone size are copied from that table; D and trimming were computed from the DNA. Of over 50,000 clones listed, 86% are singletons. Sequenced: peripheral blood. The receptor was isolated from a man aged 65 to 79 with active COVID-19.

CDR3 coding DNA: TGTGCCAGCAGCCGAAAAGTCTCGGGGAACACTGAAGCTTTCTTT. It codes for CASSRKVSGNTEAFF. The chain is built from TRBV16 and TRBJ1-1; D uncertain. This CDR3 spans 15 amino acids. Germline-derived CDR1 and CDR2 are KGHSY and FQNENV. Trimming pared 4 bases from V and 1 base from J, leaving 13 bases between.